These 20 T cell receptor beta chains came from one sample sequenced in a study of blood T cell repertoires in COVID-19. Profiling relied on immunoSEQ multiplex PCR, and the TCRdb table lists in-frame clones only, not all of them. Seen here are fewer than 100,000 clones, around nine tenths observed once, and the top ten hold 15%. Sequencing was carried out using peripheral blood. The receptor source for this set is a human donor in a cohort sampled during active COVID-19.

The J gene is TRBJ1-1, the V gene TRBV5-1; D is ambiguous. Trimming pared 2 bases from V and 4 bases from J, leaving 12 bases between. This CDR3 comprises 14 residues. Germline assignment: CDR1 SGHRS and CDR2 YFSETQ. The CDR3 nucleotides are TGCGCCAGCAGCTTAGAAGCCGGGGTCACTGAAGCTTTCTTT. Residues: CASSLEAGVTEAFF.

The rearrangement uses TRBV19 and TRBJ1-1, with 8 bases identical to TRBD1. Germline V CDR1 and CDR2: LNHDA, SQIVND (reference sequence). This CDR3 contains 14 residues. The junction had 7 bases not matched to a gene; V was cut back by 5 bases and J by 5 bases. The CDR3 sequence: CASSPRGRGTEAFF. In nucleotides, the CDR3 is TGTGCCAGTAGTCCCAGGGGGCGGGGGACTGAAGCTTTCTTT.

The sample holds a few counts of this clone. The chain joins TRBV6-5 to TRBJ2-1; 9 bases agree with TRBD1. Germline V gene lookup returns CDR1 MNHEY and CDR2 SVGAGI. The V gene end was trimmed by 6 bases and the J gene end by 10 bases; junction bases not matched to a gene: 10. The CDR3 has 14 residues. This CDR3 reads CASSHRGPRLEQFF. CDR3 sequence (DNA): TGTGCCAGCAGCCACAGGGGGCCTAGGTTAGAGCAGTTCTTC.

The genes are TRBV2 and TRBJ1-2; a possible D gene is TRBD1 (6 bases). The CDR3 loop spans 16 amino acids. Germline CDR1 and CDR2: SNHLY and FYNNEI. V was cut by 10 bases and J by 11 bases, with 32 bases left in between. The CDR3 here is CAKNFHPPGTKKEYTF. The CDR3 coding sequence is TGTGCCAAAAACTTCCACCCTCCCGGGACAAAAAAGGAGTACACCTTC. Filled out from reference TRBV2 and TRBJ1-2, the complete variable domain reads EPEVTQTPSHQVTQMGQEVILRCVPISNHLYFYWYRQILGQKVEFLVSFYNNEISEKSEIFDDQFSVERPDGSNFTLKIRSTKLEDSAMYFCAKNFHPPGTKKEYTFGSGTRLTVV.

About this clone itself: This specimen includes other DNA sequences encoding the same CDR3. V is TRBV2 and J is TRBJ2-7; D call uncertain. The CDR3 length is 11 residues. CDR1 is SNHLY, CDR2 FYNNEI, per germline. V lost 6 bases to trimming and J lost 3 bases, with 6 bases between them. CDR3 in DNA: TGTGCCAGCAGCCCCAGCTACGAGCAGTACTTC. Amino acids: CASSPSYEQYF.

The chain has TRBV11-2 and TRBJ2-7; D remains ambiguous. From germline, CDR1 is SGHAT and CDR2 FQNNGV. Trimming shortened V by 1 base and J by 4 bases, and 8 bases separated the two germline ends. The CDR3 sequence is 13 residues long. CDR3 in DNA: TGTGCCAGCAGCTTAGTGGCGGTTTACGAGCAGTACTTC. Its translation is CASSLVAVYEQYF.

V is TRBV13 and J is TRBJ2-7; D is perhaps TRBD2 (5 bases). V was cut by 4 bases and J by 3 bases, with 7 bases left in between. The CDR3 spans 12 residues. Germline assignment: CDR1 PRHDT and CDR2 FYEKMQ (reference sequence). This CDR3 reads CASSSEGYEQYF. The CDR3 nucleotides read TGTGCCAGCAGCTCCGAGGGCTACGAGCAGTACTTC.

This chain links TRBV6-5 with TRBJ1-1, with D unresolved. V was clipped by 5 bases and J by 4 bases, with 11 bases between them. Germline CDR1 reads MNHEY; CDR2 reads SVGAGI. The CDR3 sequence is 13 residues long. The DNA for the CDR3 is TGTGCCAGCAGTCGCCGCGAGGGCACTGAAGCTTTCTTT. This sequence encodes CASSRREGTEAFF.

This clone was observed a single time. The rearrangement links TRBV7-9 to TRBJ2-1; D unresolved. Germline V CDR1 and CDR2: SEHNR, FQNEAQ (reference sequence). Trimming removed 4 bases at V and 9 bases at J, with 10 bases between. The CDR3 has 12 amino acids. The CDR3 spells CASSSLTGEQFF. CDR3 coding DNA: TGTGCCAGCAGCTCATTAACCGGTGAGCAGTTCTTC. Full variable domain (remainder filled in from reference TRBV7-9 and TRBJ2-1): DTGVSQNPRHKITKRGQNVTFRCDPISEHNRLYWYRQTLGQGPEFLTYFQNEAQLEKSRLLSDRFSAERPKGSFSTLEIQRTEQGDSAMYLCASSSLTGEQFFGPGTRLTVL.

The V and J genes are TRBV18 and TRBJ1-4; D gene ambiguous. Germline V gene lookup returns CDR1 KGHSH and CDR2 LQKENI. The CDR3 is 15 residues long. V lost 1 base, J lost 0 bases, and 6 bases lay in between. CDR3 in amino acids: CASSPLHSTNEKLFF. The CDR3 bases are TGTGCCAGCTCACCACTCCACTCAACTAATGAAAAACTGTTTTTT.

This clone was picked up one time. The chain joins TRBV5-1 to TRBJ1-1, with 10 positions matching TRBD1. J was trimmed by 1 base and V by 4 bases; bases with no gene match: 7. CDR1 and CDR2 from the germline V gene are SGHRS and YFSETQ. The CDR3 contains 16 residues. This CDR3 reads CASSPRGTGANTEAFF. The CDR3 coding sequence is TGCGCCAGCAGCCCCCGGGGGACAGGGGCGAACACTGAAGCTTTCTTT.

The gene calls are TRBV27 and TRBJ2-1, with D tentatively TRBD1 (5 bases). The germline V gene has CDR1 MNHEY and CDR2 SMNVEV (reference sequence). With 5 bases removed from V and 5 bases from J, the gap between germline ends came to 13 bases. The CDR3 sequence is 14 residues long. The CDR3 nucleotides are TGTGCCAGCAGTGTCACAGGACCTAACAATGAGCAGTTCTTC. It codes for CASSVTGPNNEQFF.

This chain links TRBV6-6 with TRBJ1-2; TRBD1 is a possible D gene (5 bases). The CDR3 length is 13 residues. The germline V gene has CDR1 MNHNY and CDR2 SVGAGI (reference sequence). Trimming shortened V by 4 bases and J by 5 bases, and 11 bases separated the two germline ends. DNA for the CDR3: TGTGCCAGCAGTTTTGCCGGGGGTTATGGCTACACCTTC. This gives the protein CASSFAGGYGYTF.

CDR3 in amino acids: CASSLAGDQPQHF. The CDR3 DNA reads TGTGCCAGCAGCTTGGCGGGAGATCAGCCCCAGCATTTT. The chain has TRBV5-5 and TRBJ1-5; no clear D gene. Germline V gives CDR1 SGHKS, CDR2 YYEKEE (reference sequence). CDR3 length equals 13 residues. Between the trimmed V and J ends, which lost 0 bases and 5 bases, there was a span of 6 bases.

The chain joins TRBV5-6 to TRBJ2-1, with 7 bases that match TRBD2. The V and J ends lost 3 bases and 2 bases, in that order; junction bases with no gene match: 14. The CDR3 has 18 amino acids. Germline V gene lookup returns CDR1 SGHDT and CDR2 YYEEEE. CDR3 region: CASSSLGGRTGTYNEQFF. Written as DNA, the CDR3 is TGTGCCAGCAGCTCACTGGGCGGGAGAACTGGGACCTACAATGAGCAGTTCTTC.

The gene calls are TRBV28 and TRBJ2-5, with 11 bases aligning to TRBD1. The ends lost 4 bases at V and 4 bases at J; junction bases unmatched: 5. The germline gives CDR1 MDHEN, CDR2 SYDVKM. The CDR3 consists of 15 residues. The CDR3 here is CASSSPGQGGETQYF. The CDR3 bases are TGTGCCAGCAGTTCCCCGGGACAGGGGGGAGAGACCCAGTACTTC.

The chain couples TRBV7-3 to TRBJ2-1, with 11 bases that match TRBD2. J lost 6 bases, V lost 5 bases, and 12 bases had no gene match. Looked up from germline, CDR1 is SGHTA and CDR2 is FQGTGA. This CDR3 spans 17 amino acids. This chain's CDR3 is CASSPPPLAGGTNEQFF. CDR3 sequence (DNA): TGTGCCAGCAGCCCCCCTCCCCTAGCGGGGGGTACCAATGAGCAGTTCTTC.

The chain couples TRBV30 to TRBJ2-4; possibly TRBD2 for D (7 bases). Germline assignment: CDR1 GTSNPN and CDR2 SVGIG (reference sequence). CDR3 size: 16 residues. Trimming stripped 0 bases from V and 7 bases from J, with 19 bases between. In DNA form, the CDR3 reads TGTGCCTGGAGTGTAAAAGGGGGGGAGGCCCGGAACATTCAGTACTTC. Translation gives CAWSVKGGEARNIQYF.

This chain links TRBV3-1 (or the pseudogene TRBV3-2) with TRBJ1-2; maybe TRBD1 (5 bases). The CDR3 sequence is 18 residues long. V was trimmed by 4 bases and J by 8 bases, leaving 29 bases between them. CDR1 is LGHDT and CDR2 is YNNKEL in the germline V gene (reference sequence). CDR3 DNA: TGTGCCAGCAGCCCGTATTTGGGCGGGGGAATCGGGCGAGACGGCTACACCTTC. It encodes CASSPYLGGGIGRDGYTF.

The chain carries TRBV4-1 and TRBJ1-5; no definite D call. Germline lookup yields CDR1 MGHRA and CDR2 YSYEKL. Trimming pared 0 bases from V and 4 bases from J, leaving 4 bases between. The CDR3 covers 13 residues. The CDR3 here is CASSQDPNQPQHF. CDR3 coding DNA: TGCGCCAGCAGCCAAGATCCGAATCAGCCCCAGCATTTT.